The subject of this entry is one T cell receptor (beta chain). This sample was taken from a study of blood T cell repertoires in COVID-19. Study-wide context: Samples of COVID-19 (acute and convalescent) were obtained from the United States, Italy and Spain.

Original processing notes: Counts of nucleated cells, estimated from reference gene primer amplification, were obtained. Using immunoSEQ multiplex PCR, the repertoire was profiled, and TCRdb retains in-frame clones only, with some absent. That table is the source of V, J and clone size, and D and trimming were worked out from the DNA. This sample has about 82,000 clones, with around 88% found just once. What was sequenced was peripheral blood. The sequence came from an older woman with acute or convalescent COVID-19.

CDR3 in amino acids: CASSPSESGNTIYF. The CDR3 nucleotides are TGTGCCAGCAGCCCTAGTGAGTCTGGAAACACCATATATTTT. V and J are TRBV6-6 and TRBJ1-3; D remains unclear. The CDR3 has 14 amino acids. The germline V gene has CDR1 MNHNY and CDR2 SVGAGI (reference sequence). The V gene lost 6 bases and the J gene lost 1 base, with 10 bases spanning the gap.